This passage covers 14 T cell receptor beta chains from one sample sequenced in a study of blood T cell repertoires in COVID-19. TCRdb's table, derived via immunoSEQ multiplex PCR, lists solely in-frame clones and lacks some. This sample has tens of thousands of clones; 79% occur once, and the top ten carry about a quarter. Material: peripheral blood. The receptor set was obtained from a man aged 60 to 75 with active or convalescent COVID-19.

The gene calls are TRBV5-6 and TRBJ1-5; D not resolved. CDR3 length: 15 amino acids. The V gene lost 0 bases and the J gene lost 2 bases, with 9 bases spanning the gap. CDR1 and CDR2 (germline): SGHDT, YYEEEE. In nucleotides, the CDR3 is TGTGCCAGCAGCTTGGCGGGTACGGGCAATCAGCCCCAGCATTTT. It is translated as CASSLAGTGNQPQHF. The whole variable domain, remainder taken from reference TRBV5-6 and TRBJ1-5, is DAGVTQSPTHLIKTRGQQVTLRCSPKSGHDTVSWYQQALGQGPQFIFQYYEEEERQRGNFPDRFSGHQFPNYSSELNVNALLLGDSALYLCASSLAGTGNQPQHFGDGTRLSIL.

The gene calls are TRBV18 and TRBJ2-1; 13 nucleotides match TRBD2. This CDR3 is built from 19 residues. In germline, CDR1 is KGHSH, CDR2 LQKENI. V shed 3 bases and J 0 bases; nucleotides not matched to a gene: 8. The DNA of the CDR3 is TGTGCCAGCTCACCGACGACTAGCGGGGGGTTCCGCTCCTACAATGAGCAGTTCTTC. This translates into CASSPTTSGGFRSYNEQFF.

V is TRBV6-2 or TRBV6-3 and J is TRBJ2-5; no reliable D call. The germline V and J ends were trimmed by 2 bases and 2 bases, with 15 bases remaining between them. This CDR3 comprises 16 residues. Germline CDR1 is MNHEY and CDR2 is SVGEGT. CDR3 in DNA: TGTGCCAGCAGTTACCGGCAGGCGAACCTTCAAGAGACCCAGTACTTC. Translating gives CASSYRQANLQETQYF.

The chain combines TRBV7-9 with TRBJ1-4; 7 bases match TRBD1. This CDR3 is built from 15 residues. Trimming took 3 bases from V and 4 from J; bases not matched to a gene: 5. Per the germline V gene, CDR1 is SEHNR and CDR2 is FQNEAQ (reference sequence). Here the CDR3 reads CASSFGQAFNEKLFF. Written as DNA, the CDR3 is TGTGCCAGCAGCTTTGGACAGGCCTTTAATGAAAAACTGTTTTTT.

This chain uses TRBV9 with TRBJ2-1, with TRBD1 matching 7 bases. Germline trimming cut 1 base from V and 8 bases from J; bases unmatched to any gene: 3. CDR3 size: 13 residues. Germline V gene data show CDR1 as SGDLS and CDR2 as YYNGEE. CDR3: CASSVLGGYEQFF. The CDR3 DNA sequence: TGTGCCAGCAGCGTATTAGGGGGCTATGAGCAGTTCTTC.

The CDR3 spells CASSRTGSDTQYF. The CDR3 DNA is TGTGCCAGCAGCAGGACAGGGTCAGATACGCAGTATTTT. V gene TRBV9 combines with J gene TRBJ2-3; 8 bases are shared with TRBD1. The junction had 2 bases not matched to a gene; V was cut back by 4 bases and J by 4 bases. The germline gives CDR1 SGDLS, CDR2 YYNGEE. The CDR3 length is 13 residues.

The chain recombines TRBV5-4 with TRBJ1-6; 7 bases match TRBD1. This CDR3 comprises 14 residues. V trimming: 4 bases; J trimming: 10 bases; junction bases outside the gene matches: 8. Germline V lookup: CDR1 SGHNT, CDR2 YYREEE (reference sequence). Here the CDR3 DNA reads TGTGCCAGCAGCCAGGACAGGAGGAGATCACCCCTCCACTTT. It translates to CASSQDRRRSPLHF. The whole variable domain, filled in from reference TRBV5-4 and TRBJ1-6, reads ETGVTQSPTHLIKTRGQQVTLRCSSQSGHNTVSWYQQALGQGPQFIFQYYREEENGRGNFPPRFSGLQFPNYSSELNVNALELDDSALYLCASSQDRRRSPLHFGNGTRLTVT.

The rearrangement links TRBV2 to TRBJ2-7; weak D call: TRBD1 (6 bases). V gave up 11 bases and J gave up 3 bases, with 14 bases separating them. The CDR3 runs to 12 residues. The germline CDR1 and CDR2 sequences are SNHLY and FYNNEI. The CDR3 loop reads CAGGQLNYEQYF. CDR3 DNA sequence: TGTGCCGGAGGACAGCTAAACTACGAGCAGTACTTC. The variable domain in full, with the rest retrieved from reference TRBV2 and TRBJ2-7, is EPEVTQTPSHQVTQMGQEVILRCVPISNHLYFYWYRQILGQKVEFLVSFYNNEISEKSEIFDDQFSVERPDGSNFTLKIRSTKLEDSAMYFCAGGQLNYEQYFGPGTRLTVT.

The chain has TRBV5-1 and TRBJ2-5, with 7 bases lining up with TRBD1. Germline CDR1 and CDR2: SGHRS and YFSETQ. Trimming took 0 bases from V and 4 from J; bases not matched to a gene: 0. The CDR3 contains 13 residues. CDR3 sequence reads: CASSLGTGETQYF. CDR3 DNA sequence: TGCGCCAGCAGCTTGGGGACAGGAGAGACCCAGTACTTC.

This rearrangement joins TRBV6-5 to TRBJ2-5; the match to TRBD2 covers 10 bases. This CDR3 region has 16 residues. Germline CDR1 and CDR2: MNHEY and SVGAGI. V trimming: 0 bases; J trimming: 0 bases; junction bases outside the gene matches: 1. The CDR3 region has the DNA TGTGCCAGCAGTTACTCGGGACTAGCGTACCAAGAGACCCAGTACTTC. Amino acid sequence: CASSYSGLAYQETQYF.

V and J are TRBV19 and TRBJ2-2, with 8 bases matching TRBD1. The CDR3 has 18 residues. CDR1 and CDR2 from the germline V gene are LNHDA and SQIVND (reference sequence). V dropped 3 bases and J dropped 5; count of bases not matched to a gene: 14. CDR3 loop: CASSIGQGKSIATGELFF. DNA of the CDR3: TGTGCCAGTAGTATCGGACAGGGAAAAAGTATAGCGACCGGGGAGCTGTTTTTT.

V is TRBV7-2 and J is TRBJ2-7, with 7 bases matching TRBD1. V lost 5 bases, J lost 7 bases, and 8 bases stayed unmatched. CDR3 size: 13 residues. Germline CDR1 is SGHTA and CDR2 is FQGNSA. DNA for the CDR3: TGTGCCAGCAGCAAGGGACAGAGTAGGGAGCAGTACTTC. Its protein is CASSKGQSREQYF.

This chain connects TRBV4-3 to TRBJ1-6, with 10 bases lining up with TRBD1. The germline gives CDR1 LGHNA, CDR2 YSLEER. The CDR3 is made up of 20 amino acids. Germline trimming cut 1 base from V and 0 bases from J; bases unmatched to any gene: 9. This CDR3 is CASSQARTGGKSSYNSPLHF. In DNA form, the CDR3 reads TGCGCCAGCAGCCAAGCACGGACAGGGGGAAAGAGCTCCTATAATTCACCCCTCCACTTT.

The CDR3: CAISEGTANYNSPLHF. CDR3 bases: TGTGCCATCAGTGAGGGGACAGCAAACTATAATTCACCCCTCCACTTT. The rearrangement uses TRBV10-3 and TRBJ1-6, with TRBD1 identical over 7 bases. In germline, CDR1 is ENHRY, CDR2 SYGVKD. The V segment lost 2 bases and the J segment 3 bases; nucleotides outside the gene matches: 4. CDR3 length: 16 residues.